Listed below are T cell receptor beta chains from one sample, sequenced in a study of T cell responses to AZD1222 COVID-19 vaccine. Data came from immunoSEQ multiplex PCR; TCRdb stores just in-frame clones and leaves some out. Of about 150,000 clones in the sample, around nine tenths were seen once. Sequencing used peripheral blood, obtained on day 0 of AZD1222 vaccination. These receptors all come from an adult in good health. CDR3s include the opening cysteine and the closing phenylalanine or tryptophan. A D gene is named only where the DNA matches it firmly. Some rows have no size entry. The others give once, few or many, or a class for an expanded clone.

d_call	v_call	j_call	cdr3_length	clone_size	cdr3_nt	cdr3_aa
NA	TRBV5-6	TRBJ1-6	14	once	TGTGCCAGCAGCTTGGATGGGGACAATTCACCCCTCCACTTT	CASSLDGDNSPLHF
NA	TRBV7-2	TRBJ1-5	15	NA	TGTGCCAGCAGCTTAGGAGGCAGGGATAATCAGCCCCAGCATTTT	CASSLGGRDNQPQHF
TRBD2	TRBV3-1/TRBV3-2	TRBJ2-2	13	NA	TGTGCCACCGCCACTAGCGGGGGATCGGAGCTGTTTTTT	CATATSGGSELFF
NA	TRBV30	TRBJ2-7	15	NA	TGTGCCTGGAGTGCCCTCCAGGGAAGTGCCTACGAGCAGTACTTC	CAWSALQGSAYEQYF
NA	TRBV7-3	TRBJ1-3	15	NA	TGTGCCAGCAGCTTAAACGGGGAAATATCAAACACCATATATTTT	CASSLNGEISNTIYF
NA	TRBV28	TRBJ2-7	14	NA	TGTGCCAGCAGAAATACAGGGTTCTTCTACGAGCAGTACTTC	CASRNTGFFYEQYF
NA	TRBV19	TRBJ1-1	15	NA	TGTGCCAGTAGTATTCGGGATTACCCTCTCACTGAAGCTTTCTTT	CASSIRDYPLTEAFF
NA	TRBV27	TRBJ1-1	12	once	TGTGCCAGCAGTCCTAGGGGCACTGAAGCTTTCTTT	CASSPRGTEAFF
NA	TRBV9	TRBJ1-5	15	once	TGTGCCAGCAGCCCCGACAGTTATAGCAATCAGCCCCAGCATTTT	CASSPDSYSNQPQHF
NA	TRBV20-1	TRBJ1-1	11	NA	TGCAGTGCTAGGATGGACGGTGAAGCTTTCTTT	CSARMDGEAFF
TRBD1	TRBV7-3	TRBJ1-1	15	NA	TGTGCCAGCAGCTACGACACAGGGGGTCTCACTGAAGCTTTCTTT	CASSYDTGGLTEAFF
TRBD1	TRBV7-9	TRBJ1-2	13	many	TGTGCCAGCAGCTTAGCACAGGGGTATGGCTACACCTTC	CASSLAQGYGYTF
NA	TRBV9	TRBJ2-3	12	NA	TGTGCCAGCAGCACTTCCGGAGATACGCAGTATTTT	CASSTSGDTQYF
NA	TRBV2	TRBJ2-2	12	NA	TGTGCCAGCACTGACGACAGCGGGGAGCTGTTTTTT	CASTDDSGELFF
NA	TRBV3-1/TRBV3-2	TRBJ1-5	17	NA	TGTGCCAGCAGCCAGGATCGGGGGACACCTAGCAATCAGCCCCAGCATTTT	CASSQDRGTPSNQPQHF
NA	TRBV6-5	TRBJ1-2	12	NA	TGTGCCAGCAGCCCAGCTAACTATGGCTACACCTTC	CASSPANYGYTF
NA	TRBV18	TRBJ2-2	12	NA	TGTGCCAGCTCACCCTGGGCAGGGAAGGTGTTTTTT	CASSPWAGKVFF
TRBD2	TRBV6-6	TRBJ2-7	14	NA	TGTGCCAGCAGTTACTCGGAACTAGCGGGAGTTGCGTACTTC	CASSYSELAGVAYF
TRBD2	TRBV27	TRBJ2-1	15	NA	TGTGCCAGCACCTTTAGCGGGAGGGGAAGCAATGAGCAGTTCTTC	CASTFSGRGSNEQFF
NA	TRBV11-3	TRBJ1-1	15	NA	TGTGCCAGCTATGTACGGGAACTAGTGAACACTGAAGCTTTCTTT	CASYVRELVNTEAFF
NA	TRBV21-1	TRBJ1-5	14	NA	TGTGCCAGCTATGGGACAGGGAGCAATCAGCCCCAGCATTTT	CASYGTGSNQPQHF
NA	TRBV29-1	TRBJ2-7	11	NA	TGCAGCGGCGGCGACTCCTACGAGCAGTACTTC	CSGGDSYEQYF
TRBD2	TRBV6-5	TRBJ2-1	15	NA	TGTGCCAGCAGTCCGGGACTAGCGGGACACAATGAGCAGTTCTTC	CASSPGLAGHNEQFF
NA	TRBV24-1	TRBJ1-5	12	few	TGTGCCACCTCGGGTGGCAATCAGCCCCAGCATTTT	CATSGGNQPQHF
TRBD1	TRBV12-5	TRBJ2-7	14	once	TGTGCTAGTGCCCCCCGGGACAGGGTGTGGGAGCAGTACTTC	CASAPRDRVWEQYF
NA	TRBV15	TRBJ1-6	14	NA	TGTGCCACCAGCGTAAGGCTAAATAATTCACCCCTCCACTTT	CATSVRLNNSPLHF
NA	TRBV7-2	TRBJ2-5	14	NA	TGTGCCAGCAGCAAACGGACGATTCGGGAGACCCAGTACTTC	CASSKRTIRETQYF
TRBD2	TRBV28	TRBJ2-3	17	NA	TGTGCCAGCAGTTTAGTCCTAGCGGGGGGTTGGACAGATACGCAGTATTTT	CASSLVLAGGWTDTQYF
NA	TRBV5-1	TRBJ1-1	13	once	TGCGCCAGCAGCCGTAATAGGAACACTGAAGCTTTCTTT	CASSRNRNTEAFF
NA	TRBV9	TRBJ1-2	13	NA	TGTGCCAGCAGCGTCCGGGACACAGGTTTCTACACCTTC	CASSVRDTGFYTF
TRBD1	TRBV11-2	TRBJ1-5	15	few	TGTGCCAGCAGCCCCTCAGGGGGGAGCAGTCAGCCCCAGCATTTT	CASSPSGGSSQPQHF
NA	TRBV4-3	TRBJ1-1	16	few	TGCGCCAGCAGCCAAGAAAGTGTGGGGTTCAACACTGAAGCTTTCTTT	CASSQESVGFNTEAFF
TRBD2	TRBV12-5	TRBJ2-2	20	NA	TGTGCTAGTGGTTTGCTCCTCTCGGGTTTCGCGGGAGGAGGAACCGGGGAGCTGTTTTTT	CASGLLLSGFAGGGTGELFF
NA	TRBV10-1	TRBJ1-1	13	NA	TGCGCCAGCAGTGGGGGGCATTACACTGAAGCTTTCTTT	CASSGGHYTEAFF
NA	TRBV10-3	TRBJ2-1	14	NA	TGTGCCATCAGTGAGTCCCCCGGGGTGAATGAGCAGTTCTTC	CAISESPGVNEQFF
NA	TRBV11-3	TRBJ2-7	13	NA	TGTGCCAGCAGCCTAGAGGGGAACAACGAGCAGTACTTC	CASSLEGNNEQYF
NA	TRBV6-2/TRBV6-3	TRBJ2-7	15	NA	TGTGCCAGCAGTTACGCTGGGGGAGGCTCCTACGAGCAGTACTTC	CASSYAGGGSYEQYF
TRBD2	TRBV9	TRBJ2-3	17	NA	TGTGCCAGCAGCCCCGGACTAGCGGGTTCTCGGGCAGATACGCAGTATTTT	CASSPGLAGSRADTQYF
NA	TRBV28	TRBJ1-5	12	NA	TGTGCCAGCGTACGGATAAATCAGCCCCAGCATTTT	CASVRINQPQHF
NA	TRBV15	TRBJ1-5	15	NA	TGTGCCACCAGCCCCGGTCGGGGTCATAATCAGCCCCAGCATTTT	CATSPGRGHNQPQHF
TRBD1	TRBV19	TRBJ1-5	14	NA	TGTGCCAGTAGTGGCCAGGGGGCGGGTCAGCCCCAGCATTTT	CASSGQGAGQPQHF
NA	TRBV7-2	TRBJ1-2	15	NA	TGTGCCAGCAGCTTTAGAGAGGGGGGAGTCTATGGCTACACCTTC	CASSFREGGVYGYTF
NA	TRBV11-3	TRBJ2-7	13	NA	TGTGCCAGCAGCTTAAGTGGGGCAAGCGAGCAGTACTTC	CASSLSGASEQYF
NA	TRBV4-1	TRBJ2-1	13	NA	TGCGCCAGCAGTCTTACAGGGAACAATGAGCAGTTCTTC	CASSLTGNNEQFF
TRBD2	TRBV15	TRBJ2-5	15	NA	TGTGCCACCAGCAGAACTAGCGGAGAGCAAGAGACCCAGTACTTC	CATSRTSGEQETQYF
NA	TRBV3-1/TRBV3-2	TRBJ1-5	15	NA	TGTGCCAGCAGCCTTAGGGACACTGGAAATCAGCCCCAGCATTTT	CASSLRDTGNQPQHF
NA	TRBV30	TRBJ2-3	15	NA	TGTGCCTGGAGTGTGCCTCCCGGGTCCGCAGATACGCAGTATTTT	CAWSVPPGSADTQYF
TRBD1	TRBV13	TRBJ2-5	15	NA	TGTGCCAGCAGCTTGGGGACAGGGTTCCAAGAGACCCAGTACTTC	CASSLGTGFQETQYF
NA	TRBV5-4	TRBJ2-7	16	many	TGTGCCAGCAGTGTAGCGCCCACGTCACGGTCCTACGAGCAGTACTTC	CASSVAPTSRSYEQYF
NA	TRBV29-1	TRBJ1-1	13	NA	TGCAGCGTTGAAGCGAACAGGGATACTGAAGCTTTCTTT	CSVEANRDTEAFF
NA	TRBV2	TRBJ1-1	12	NA	TGTGCCAGCAGCTTAGGGGTCACTGAAGCTTTCTTT	CASSLGVTEAFF
NA	TRBV4-1	TRBJ1-1	16	NA	TGCGCCAGCAGCCAGGACGTGGGACACACGAACACTGAAGCTTTCTTT	CASSQDVGHTNTEAFF
NA	TRBV7-9	TRBJ2-3	14	NA	TGTGCCAGCAGCTTAGAGGCTGACACAGATACGCAGTATTTT	CASSLEADTDTQYF
TRBD1	TRBV4-1	TRBJ1-1	13	NA	TGCGCCACCAACGGACAGGGGCCCACTGAAGCTTTCTTT	CATNGQGPTEAFF
NA	TRBV6-5	TRBJ2-2	14	few	TGTGCCAGCAGGAGACAAAAGAACACCGGGGAGCTGTTTTTT	CASRRQKNTGELFF
TRBD1	TRBV28	TRBJ1-2	16	NA	TGTGCCAGCAGTTTCGTACGCAGGGGGCCCCTTTCCCGCTACACCTTC	CASSFVRRGPLSRYTF
NA	TRBV6-4	TRBJ2-3	15	NA	TGTGCCAGCAGTGACTCGGGGGACCCCACAGATACGCAGTATTTT	CASSDSGDPTDTQYF
NA	TRBV9	TRBJ2-3	14	NA	TGTGCCAGCAGCGTTCGGGCCGGGATCGATACGCAGTATTTT	CASSVRAGIDTQYF
NA	TRBV2	TRBJ2-7	14	NA	TGTGCCAGCAGATTTCGGTTAGGGGCCTACGAGCAGTACTTC	CASRFRLGAYEQYF